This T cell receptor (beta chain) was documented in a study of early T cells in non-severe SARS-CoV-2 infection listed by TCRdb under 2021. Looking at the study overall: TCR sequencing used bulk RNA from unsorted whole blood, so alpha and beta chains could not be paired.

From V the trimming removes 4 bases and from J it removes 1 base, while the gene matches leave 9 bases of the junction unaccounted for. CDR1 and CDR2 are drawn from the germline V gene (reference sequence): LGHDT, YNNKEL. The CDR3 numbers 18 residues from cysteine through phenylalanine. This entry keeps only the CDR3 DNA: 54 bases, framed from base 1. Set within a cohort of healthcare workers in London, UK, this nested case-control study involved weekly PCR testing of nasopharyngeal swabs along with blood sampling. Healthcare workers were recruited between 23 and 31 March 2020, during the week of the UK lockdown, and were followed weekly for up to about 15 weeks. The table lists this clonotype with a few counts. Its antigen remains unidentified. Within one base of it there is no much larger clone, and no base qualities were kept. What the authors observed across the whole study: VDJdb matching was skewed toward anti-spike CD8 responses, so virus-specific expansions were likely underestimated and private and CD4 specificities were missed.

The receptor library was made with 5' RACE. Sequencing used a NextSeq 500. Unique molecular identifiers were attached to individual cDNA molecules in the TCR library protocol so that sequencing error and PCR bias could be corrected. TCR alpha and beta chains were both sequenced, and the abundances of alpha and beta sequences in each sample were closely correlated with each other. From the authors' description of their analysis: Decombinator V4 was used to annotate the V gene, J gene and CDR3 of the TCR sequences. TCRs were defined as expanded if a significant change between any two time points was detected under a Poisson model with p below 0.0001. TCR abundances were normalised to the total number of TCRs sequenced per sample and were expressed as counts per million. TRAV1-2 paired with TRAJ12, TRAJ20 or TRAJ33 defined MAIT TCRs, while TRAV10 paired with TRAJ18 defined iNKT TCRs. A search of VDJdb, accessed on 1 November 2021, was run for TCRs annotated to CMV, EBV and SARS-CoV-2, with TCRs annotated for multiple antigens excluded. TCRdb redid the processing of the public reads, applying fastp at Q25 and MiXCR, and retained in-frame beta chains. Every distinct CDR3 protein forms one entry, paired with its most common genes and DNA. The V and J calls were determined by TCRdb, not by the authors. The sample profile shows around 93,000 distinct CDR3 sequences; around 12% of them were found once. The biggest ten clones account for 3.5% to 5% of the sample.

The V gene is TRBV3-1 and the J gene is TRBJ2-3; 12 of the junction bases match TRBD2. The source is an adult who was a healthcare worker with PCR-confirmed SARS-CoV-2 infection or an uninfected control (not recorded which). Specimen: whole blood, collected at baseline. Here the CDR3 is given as CASSPGLAGHGGTDTQYF. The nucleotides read TGTGCCAGCAGCCCGGGACTAGCGGGCCACGGAGGCACAGATACGCAGTATTTT.